These 23 T cell receptor beta chains were sequenced from one sample in a study of beta chain features in type 1 diabetes. Study-level findings and limits: Researchers report that Type 1 diabetes patients had moderately but significantly shorter TCRB CDR3s across all four CD4+ subsets.

Their target antigens are unknown. Of the isolated RNA, all was reverse transcribed, and so the sequenced material was expressed TCRB transcripts. The repertoire was sequenced with immunoSEQ multiplex PCR; TCRdb's copy has only in-frame clones and lacks some. Among 150,000 to 200,000 clones, 63% were seen once, and the ten largest hold about 0.1%. Sequences were obtained from naive CD4+ T cells from blood. These receptor sequences come from a man aged 25 to 45 with type 1 diabetes.

The V call is TRBV21-1, the J call TRBJ2-7; the table's TRBD1 call for D was not verified on the DNA. TRBV21-1 is a pseudogene. The CDR3 is 15 residues long. CDR3 DNA: TGTGCCAGCAGCAAATGGGAACAGGCTTACTACGAGCAGTACTTC. Translating gives CASSKWEQAYYEQYF.

The rearrangement links TRBV7-9 to TRBJ1-4, with 7 nucleotides matching TRBD1. V was clipped by 5 bases and J by 6 bases; unmatched bases: 12. This CDR3 region has 16 residues. In germline, CDR1 is SEHNR, CDR2 FQNEAQ (reference sequence). The CDR3 sequence: CASSQFDRVDDEKLFF. The DNA for the CDR3 is TGTGCCAGCAGCCAATTCGACAGGGTTGATGATGAAAAACTGTTTTTT.

The chain joins TRBV28 to TRBJ2-5; TRBD2 aligns across 11 bases. The trim removed 8 bases at V and 1 base at J, leaving 9 bases unmatched. From germline, CDR1 is MDHEN and CDR2 SYDVKM. CDR3 size: 16 residues. The CDR3 loop reads CASALGLAGGQETQYF. In nucleotides, the CDR3 is TGTGCCAGCGCCCTGGGGCTAGCGGGAGGCCAAGAGACCCAGTACTTC.

The chain carries TRBV7-9 and TRBJ2-3; 7 bases line up with TRBD1. CDR3 length: 14 amino acids. The J segment lost 5 bases and the V segment lost 5 bases, leaving 7 bases of the junction unmatched. The germline V gene encodes CDR1 SEHNR and CDR2 FQNEAQ (reference sequence). The CDR3 loop reads CASSLDRKGDTQYF. CDR3 DNA: TGTGCCAGCAGCCTGGACAGGAAAGGAGATACGCAGTATTTT. The entire variable domain, with the rest obtained from reference TRBV7-9 and TRBJ2-3, is as follows: DTGVSQNPRHKITKRGQNVTFRCDPISEHNRLYWYRQTLGQGPEFLTYFQNEAQLEKSRLLSDRFSAERPKGSFSTLEIQRTEQGDSAMYLCASSLDRKGDTQYFGPGTRLTVL.

CDR3 nucleotide sequence: TGTGCCAGCAGCTCCTTAATCCCCCGGGTGCACTATGGCTACACCTTC. Protein sequence: CASSSLIPRVHYGYTF. This chain joins TRBV5-6 and TRBJ1-2; no firm D call. This CDR3 is built from 16 residues. Trimming shortened V by 3 bases and J by 3 bases, and 18 bases separated the two germline ends. Germline CDR1 reads SGHDT; CDR2 reads YYEEEE.

The V call is TRBV18, the J call TRBJ1-2; 7 nucleotides agree with TRBD1. Germline lookup yields CDR1 KGHSH and CDR2 LQKENI. V was clipped by 0 bases and J by 4 bases; unmatched bases: 8. The CDR3 runs to 16 residues. The CDR3 nucleotides read TGTGCCAGCTCACCACCCGGAATAGGGGGCGCCTATGGCTACACCTTC. Amino acids: CASSPPGIGGAYGYTF.

This clone has just one count. J is TRBJ2-3 and V is TRBV5-1; 11 bases fit TRBD1. Germline CDR1 SGHRS, CDR2 YFSETQ. The CDR3 spans 16 residues. Unmatched junction bases numbered 8, after V lost 4 bases and J lost 4 bases. The CDR3 nucleotides read TGCGCCAGCAGCCTGGCCGGGACAGGGGGACCAGATACGCAGTATTTT. Translated: CASSLAGTGGPDTQYF.

The gene calls are TRBV29-1 and TRBJ2-7, with D perhaps matching TRBD2 (5 bases). From germline, CDR1 is SQVTM and CDR2 ANQGSEA. V was shortened by 3 bases and J by 6 bases, with 15 bases between the two germline ends. The CDR3 covers 13 residues. The CDR3 DNA reads as TGCAGCGTTGAGCGGGCTACGGAACGCGAGCAGTACTTC. This encodes CSVERATEREQYF.

This clone turned up a few times. This sequence joins TRBV25-1 and TRBJ2-7, with TRBD1 as a possible D gene (6 bases). Germline-derived CDR1 and CDR2 are MGHDK and SYGVNS. V lost 2 bases to trimming and J lost 6 bases, with 8 bases between them. CDR3 length equals 12 residues. The CDR3 DNA sequence: TGTGCCAGCAGTGAACAGGGGCTCGAGCAGTACTTC. Protein sequence: CASSEQGLEQYF.

This clone was seen a handful of times. The J gene is TRBJ1-5, the V gene TRBV30, with a weak D call TRBD1 (6 bases). CDR3 size: 13 residues. V lost 1 base and J 5 bases, leaving 9 bases between the germline ends. Germline V gives CDR1 GTSNPN, CDR2 SVGIG (reference sequence). In DNA form, the CDR3 reads TGTGCCTGGAGTGAGGGGGGCGATCAGCCCCAGCATTTT. Amino acid sequence: CAWSEGGDQPQHF.

This chain joins TRBV30 and TRBJ1-4, with D hard to call. V dropped 0 bases and J dropped 7 bases, with 12 bases sitting between them. The CDR3 extends over 14 amino acids. Germline V CDR1 and CDR2: GTSNPN, SVGIG (reference sequence). CDR3 coding DNA: TGTGCCTGGAGTGTACGACCTCGGGGTGAAAAACTGTTTTTT. Amino acid sequence: CAWSVRPRGEKLFF.

This clone occurred a few times. Here the CDR3 DNA reads TGCGCCAGCAGCTTGGAGGTGGGCACAGATACGCAGTATTTT. This sequence encodes CASSLEVGTDTQYF. The rearrangement links TRBV5-1 to TRBJ2-3; unclear D gene. This CDR3 is built from 14 residues. Trimming removed 0 bases at V and 1 base at J, with 6 bases between. CDR1 is SGHRS, CDR2 YFSETQ, per germline.

In DNA, the CDR3 is TGTGCCAGCAGCTCCGGGACAGTCAAAGAGACCCAGTACTTC. It yields the protein CASSSGTVKETQYF. The chain has TRBV7-2 and TRBJ2-5; TRBD1 matches 7 bases. Germline loops: CDR1 SGHTA, CDR2 FQGNSA. V shed 4 bases, J shed 3 bases, and the junction held 5 bases outside the gene matches. This CDR3 region has 14 residues.

This clone was seen more than once but under ten times. The chain employs TRBV30 and TRBJ2-6; TRBD1 aligns across 7 bases. In germline, CDR1 is GTSNPN, CDR2 SVGIG (reference sequence). Losses at the gene ends were 8 bases for V and 0 bases for J; bases not matched to a gene: 1. The CDR3 consists of 13 residues. The CDR3 DNA is TGTGCCGGGGACAGCTCTGGGGCCAACGTCCTGACTTTC. It specifies CAGDSSGANVLTF. Looking up the rest from reference TRBV30 and TRBJ2-6 gives the full variable domain: SQTIHQWPATLVQPVGSPLSLECTVEGTSNPNLYWYRQAAGRGLQLLFYSVGIGQISSEVPQNLSASRPQDRQFILSSKKLLLSDSGFYLCAGDSSGANVLTFGAGSRLTVL.

The chain uses TRBV14 and TRBJ2-1; TRBD1 is a possible D gene (5 bases). The V and J ends lost 5 bases and 3 bases respectively, with 17 bases between them. CDR3 length: 16 amino acids. Germline lookup yields CDR1 SGHDN and CDR2 FVKESK. The CDR3 region is CASSWRKGVGYNEQFF. DNA for the CDR3: TGTGCCAGCAGCTGGCGGAAAGGGGTAGGCTACAATGAGCAGTTCTTC.

J is TRBJ1-4 and V is TRBV29-1; no clear D. V shed 3 bases and J shed 2 bases, with 7 bases lying between them. The germline CDR1 and CDR2 sequences are SQVTM and ANQGSEA. This CDR3 contains 13 residues. CDR3 loop: CSVDRGTNEKLFF. CDR3 sequence (DNA): TGCAGCGTTGACCGAGGGACTAATGAAAAACTGTTTTTT.

The chain joins TRBV29-1 to TRBJ1-1; D remains unclear. V was clipped by 4 bases and J by 7 bases, with 7 bases between them. The germline CDR1 and CDR2 sequences are SQVTM and ANQGSEA. The CDR3 runs to 10 residues. CDR3 residues: CSVVLFEAFF. DNA of the CDR3: TGCAGCGTTGTTCTTTTTGAAGCTTTCTTT.

The CDR3 coding sequence is TGTGCCAGCAGCAAAAACCACCGGTGGGAGACCCAGTACTTC. It yields the protein CASSKNHRWETQYF. This chain uses TRBV13 with TRBJ2-5; D is uncertain. Germline-derived CDR1 and CDR2 are PRHDT and FYEKMQ (reference sequence). This CDR3 contains 14 residues. V was cut by 5 bases and J by 5 bases, with 15 bases left in between.

The rearrangement links TRBV5-6 to TRBJ1-6, with a weak D call TRBD1 (6 bases). V was pared by 3 bases and J by 6 bases, with 16 bases between. The CDR3 length is 16 residues. Germline V gene data show CDR1 as SGHDT and CDR2 as YYEEEE. This chain's CDR3 is CASSSDRGRGNSPLHF. The CDR3 bases are TGTGCCAGCAGCTCGGACCGGGGCAGGGGTAATTCACCCCTCCACTTT.

Here the CDR3 reads CASSFPRRNEQFF. In nucleotides, the CDR3 is TGTGCCAGCAGCTTCCCTCGTAGGAATGAGCAGTTCTTC. This chain uses TRBV7-2 with TRBJ2-1; D is unclear. This CDR3 contains 13 residues. Germline lookup yields CDR1 SGHTA and CDR2 FQGNSA. V was clipped by 3 bases and J by 7 bases, with 10 bases between them.

The chain links TRBV5-1 to TRBJ1-6; 7 bases match TRBD1. Trimming cost V 5 bases and J 8 bases; bases outside gene matches: 10. CDR3 length: 15 residues. The germline gives CDR1 SGHRS, CDR2 YFSETQ. The CDR3 here is CASREGADFDSPLHF. DNA for the CDR3: TGCGCCAGCAGAGAGGGGGCGGATTTTGATTCACCCCTCCACTTT. The whole variable domain, filled in from reference TRBV5-1 and TRBJ1-6, reads KAGVTQTPRYLIKTRGQQVTLSCSPISGHRSVSWYQQTPGQGLQFLFEYFSETQRNKGNFPGRFSGRQFSNSRSEMNVSTLELGDSALYLCASREGADFDSPLHFGNGTRLTVT.

V gene TRBV10-3 combines with J gene TRBJ2-7; 11 nucleotides match TRBD2. This CDR3 has 12 residues. Germline-derived CDR1 and CDR2 are ENHRY and SYGVKD. Unmatched junction bases numbered 4, after V lost 10 bases and J lost 5 bases. For the CDR3, the DNA is TGTGCCACCGTGACTAGCGGGGACGAGCAGTACTTC. Translating gives CATVTSGDEQYF.

This clone was picked up one time. The genes are TRBV10-1 and TRBJ1-5, with 7 bases that match TRBD1. Germline V gene lookup returns CDR1 WNHNN and CDR2 SYGVQD (reference sequence). J was trimmed by 5 bases and V by 2 bases; bases with no gene match: 6. This CDR3 is built from 15 residues. The CDR3 region has the DNA TGCGCCAGCAGTGAGACCCTCGACAGGGATCAGCCCCAGCATTTT. Its translation is CASSETLDRDQPQHF.